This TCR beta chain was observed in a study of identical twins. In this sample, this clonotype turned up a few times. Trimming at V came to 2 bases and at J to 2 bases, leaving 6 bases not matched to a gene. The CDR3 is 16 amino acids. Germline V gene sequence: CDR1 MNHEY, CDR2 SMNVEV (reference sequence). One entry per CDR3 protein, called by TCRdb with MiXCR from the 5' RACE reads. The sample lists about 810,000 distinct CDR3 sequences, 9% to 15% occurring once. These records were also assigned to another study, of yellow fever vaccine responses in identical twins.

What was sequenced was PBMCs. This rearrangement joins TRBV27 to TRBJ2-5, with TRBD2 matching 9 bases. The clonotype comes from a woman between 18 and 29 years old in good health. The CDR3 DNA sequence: TGTGCCAGCAGTTTAAGGGGGCTAGCGGGACAAGAGACCCAGTACTTC. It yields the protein CASSLRGLAGQETQYF.